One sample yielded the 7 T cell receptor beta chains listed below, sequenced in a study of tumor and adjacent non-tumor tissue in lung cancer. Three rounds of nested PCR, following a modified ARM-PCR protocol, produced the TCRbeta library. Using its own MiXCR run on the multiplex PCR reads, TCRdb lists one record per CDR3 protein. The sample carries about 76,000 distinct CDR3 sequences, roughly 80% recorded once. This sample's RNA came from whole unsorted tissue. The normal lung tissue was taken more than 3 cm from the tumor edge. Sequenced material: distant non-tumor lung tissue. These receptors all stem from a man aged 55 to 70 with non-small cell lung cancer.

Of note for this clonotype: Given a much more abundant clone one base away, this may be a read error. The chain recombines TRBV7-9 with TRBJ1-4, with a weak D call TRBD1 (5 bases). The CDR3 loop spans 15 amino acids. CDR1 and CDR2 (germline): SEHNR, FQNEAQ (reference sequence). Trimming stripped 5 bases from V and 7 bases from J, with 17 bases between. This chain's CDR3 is CASSQIQGMSEKLFF. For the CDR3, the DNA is TGTGCCAGCAGCCAAATTCAGGGCATGAGTGAAAAACTGTTTTTT.

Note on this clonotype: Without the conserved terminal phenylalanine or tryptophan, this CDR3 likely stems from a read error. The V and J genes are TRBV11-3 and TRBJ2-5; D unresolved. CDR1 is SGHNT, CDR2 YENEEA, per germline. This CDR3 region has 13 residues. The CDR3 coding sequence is TGTGCCATCAGCTTTACCGCGGAAGAGACCCAGTACTCC. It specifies CAISFTAEETQYS.

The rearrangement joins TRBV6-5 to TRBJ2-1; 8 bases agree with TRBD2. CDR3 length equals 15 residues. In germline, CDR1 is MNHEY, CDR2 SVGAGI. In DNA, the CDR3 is TGTGTTAGCAGTTACGACGGGGGGGCCGCCAATGAGCAGTTCTTC. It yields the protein CVSSYDGGAANEQFF.

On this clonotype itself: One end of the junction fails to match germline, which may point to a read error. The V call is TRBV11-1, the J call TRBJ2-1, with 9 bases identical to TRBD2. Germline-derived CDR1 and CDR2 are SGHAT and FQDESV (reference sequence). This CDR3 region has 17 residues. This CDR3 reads CAISLSRTAGGNNEQFF. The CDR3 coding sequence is TGTGCCATCAGCTTATCTCGGACAGCGGGAGGCAACAATGAGCAGTTCTTC.

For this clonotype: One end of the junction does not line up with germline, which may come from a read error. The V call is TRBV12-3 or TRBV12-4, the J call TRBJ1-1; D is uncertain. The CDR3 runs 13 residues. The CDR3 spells CASNPLGNTEAFF. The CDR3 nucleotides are TGTGCCAGCAACCCCTTAGGGAACACTGAGGCTTTCTTT.

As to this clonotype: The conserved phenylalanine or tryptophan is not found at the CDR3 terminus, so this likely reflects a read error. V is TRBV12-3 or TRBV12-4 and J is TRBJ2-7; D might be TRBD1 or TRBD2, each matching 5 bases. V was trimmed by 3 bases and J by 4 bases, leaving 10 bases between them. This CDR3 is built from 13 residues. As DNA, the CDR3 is TGTGCCAGCAGTTTCGGGACCAAATACGAGCAGTACCTC. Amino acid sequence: CASSFGTKYEQYL.

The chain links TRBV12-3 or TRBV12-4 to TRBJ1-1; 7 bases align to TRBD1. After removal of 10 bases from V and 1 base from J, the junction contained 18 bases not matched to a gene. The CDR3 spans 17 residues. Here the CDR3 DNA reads TGTGCCACCAGCATAACTACGATAGGGGGCACGAACACTGAAGCTTTCTTT. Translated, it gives CATSITTIGGTNTEAFF.